What follows are 15 T cell receptor beta chains derived from one specimen sequenced in a study of OX40 agonist ivuxolimab in advanced cancers. The method was immunoSEQ multiplex PCR; TCRdb's version includes in-frame clones alone and lacks a portion of them. The table shows roughly 60,000 clones, with around nine tenths occurring only once. This sample comprised CD4+ or CD8+ T cells sorted from blood, obtained in a trial of the OX40 agonist ivuxolimab. The receptors here all came from an adult with an advanced solid tumor such as melanoma, head and neck, liver or kidney cancer.

The chain carries TRBV7-2 and TRBJ2-5; perhaps TRBD2 as D (7 bases). CDR1 and CDR2 from the germline V gene are SGHTA and FQGNSA. CDR3 length: 14 amino acids. V was pared by 6 bases and J by 4 bases, with 15 bases between. CDR3 sequence: CASRRRGGSETQYF. In DNA form, the CDR3 reads TGTGCCAGCAGACGAAGGGGGGGATCAGAGACCCAGTACTTC.

The CDR3 DNA sequence: TGTGCCAGCAAACCACCGGGACAGGGTAATGAAAAACTGTTTTTT. Translated, it gives CASKPPGQGNEKLFF. The rearrangement joins TRBV7-9 to TRBJ1-4; 9 nucleotides agree with TRBD1. The V gene's germline CDR1 is SEHNR and CDR2 FQNEAQ (reference sequence). Germline trimming cut 7 bases from V and 4 bases from J; bases unmatched to any gene: 7. The CDR3 length is 15 residues. Filled out from reference TRBV7-9 and TRBJ1-4, the complete variable domain reads DTGVSQNPRHKITKRGQNVTFRCDPISEHNRLYWYRQTLGQGPEFLTYFQNEAQLEKSRLLSDRFSAERPKGSFSTLEIQRTEQGDSAMYLCASKPPGQGNEKLFFGSGTQLSVL.

V and J are TRBV18 and TRBJ2-1; TRBD2 aligns across 8 bases. V was pared by 2 bases and J by 0 bases, with 3 bases of the junction left unmatched. Germline CDR1 and CDR2: KGHSH and LQKENI. The CDR3 contains 16 residues. CDR3 bases: TGTGCCAGCTCACCAAATAGCGGGAACTCCTACAATGAGCAGTTCTTC. This gives the protein CASSPNSGNSYNEQFF.

The rearrangement joins TRBV6-1 to TRBJ2-5; TRBD1 agrees at 7 bases. The CDR3 contains 16 residues. The germline V gene has CDR1 MNHNS and CDR2 SASEGT. The V gene end was trimmed by 4 bases and the J gene end by 2 bases; junction bases not matched to a gene: 10. CDR3 region: CASSVTGVEWQETQYF. For the CDR3, the DNA is TGTGCCAGCAGTGTTACAGGGGTAGAATGGCAAGAGACCCAGTACTTC.

The rearrangement joins TRBV18 to TRBJ2-2, with D uncertain. V lost 3 bases to trimming and J lost 3 bases, with 14 bases between them. The CDR3 covers 16 residues. The germline V gene has CDR1 KGHSH and CDR2 LQKENI. The CDR3 DNA follows: TGTGCCAGCTCACCGTATGCCCGGACCTACACCGGGGAGCTGTTTTTT. Its protein is CASSPYARTYTGELFF.

This sequence joins TRBV28 and TRBJ1-2; the D is unclear. CDR1 MDHEN and CDR2 SYDVKM come from the germline V gene. Trimming left V 4 bases short and J 5 bases short, with 11 bases between. The CDR3 consists of 13 residues. The CDR3 sequence is CASSSASGYGYTF. CDR3 in DNA: TGTGCCAGCAGTTCCGCGAGTGGGTATGGCTACACCTTC.

V gene TRBV19 combines with J gene TRBJ2-1; 9 bases align to TRBD2. Germline CDR1 is LNHDA and CDR2 is SQIVND (reference sequence). V shed 3 bases and J 4 bases; nucleotides not matched to a gene: 4. The length of the CDR3 is 15 residues. The CDR3 bases are TGTGCCAGTAGTATTACGGCGGGGGGGTACAATGAGCAGTTCTTC. The encoded protein is CASSITAGGYNEQFF.

The rearrangement joins TRBV7-2 to TRBJ2-5; a weak D match, TRBD1 (6 bases). Trimming took off 6 bases at V and 3 bases at J, with 14 bases between the two ends. The CDR3 totals 14 residues. The germline gives CDR1 SGHTA, CDR2 FQGNSA. The chain's CDR3 is CASRSDRAKETQYF. CDR3 coding DNA: TGTGCCAGCAGATCGGACAGAGCGAAAGAGACCCAGTACTTC.

The chain has TRBV11-2 and TRBJ2-7; no firm D call. Germline-derived CDR1 and CDR2 are SGHAT and FQNNGV. V was trimmed by 5 bases and J by 0 bases, leaving 11 bases between them. The CDR3 loop spans 14 amino acids. The CDR3 loop is CASSQLGSSYEQYF. CDR3 sequence (DNA): TGTGCCAGCAGCCAATTAGGAAGCTCCTACGAGCAGTACTTC.

The gene calls are TRBV13 and TRBJ2-4; 9 bases agree with TRBD2. Losses at the gene ends were 2 bases for V and 8 bases for J; bases not matched to a gene: 13. This CDR3 has 17 residues. Germline V gives CDR1 PRHDT, CDR2 FYEKMQ (reference sequence). The CDR3 reads CASSLIGIAGAGDIQYF. The CDR3 coding sequence is TGTGCCAGCAGCTTAATTGGGATAGCGGGAGCTGGAGACATTCAGTACTTC.

This clone was observed a handful of times. The CDR3 coding sequence is TGTGCCAGCTCACCACCTAGGACAGGGAATATAGCCAAAAACATTCAGTACTTC. As protein: CASSPPRTGNIAKNIQYF. The V call is TRBV18, the J call TRBJ2-4, with 8 positions matching TRBD1. CDR1 is KGHSH, CDR2 LQKENI, per germline. This CDR3 has 18 residues. V shed 0 bases and J 0 bases; nucleotides not matched to a gene: 7.

As for this clone: A junction boundary mismatches the germline segment, possibly from a read error. The chain is built from TRBV7-7 and TRBJ2-5; the match to TRBD1 covers 9 bases. The CDR3 extends over 14 amino acids. Germline values: CDR1 SSHAT, CDR2 FNYEAQ (reference sequence). In nucleotides, the CDR3 is TGTGCTAGCAGCCCTCGGGACAGGGAAGAGACCCAGTACTTC. Translation gives CASSPRDREETQYF.

The J gene is TRBJ2-7, the V gene TRBV30, with 14 bases lining up with TRBD2. Germline lookup yields CDR1 GTSNPN and CDR2 SVGIG (reference sequence). With V trimmed by 2 bases and J by 6 bases, 18 bases remained unmatched. The CDR3 covers 19 residues. As DNA, the CDR3 is TGTGCCTGGAGTTTGATTGGCATCTCAATAGGACTAGCGGGAGGCGAGCAGTACTTC. Its translation: CAWSLIGISIGLAGGEQYF.

The chain uses TRBV4-1 and TRBJ1-2; 11 nucleotides match TRBD1. The CDR3 has 16 amino acids. Germline V gives CDR1 MGHRA, CDR2 YSYEKL. V was clipped by 4 bases and J by 0 bases; unmatched bases: 4. CDR3: CASSRKGQGANYGYTF. The CDR3 coding sequence is TGCGCCAGCAGCCGGAAGGGACAGGGGGCTAACTATGGCTACACCTTC.

V is TRBV7-2 and J is TRBJ2-7; D is uncertain. The CDR3 consists of 13 residues. In germline, CDR1 is SGHTA, CDR2 FQGNSA. With 1 base removed from V and 7 bases from J, the gap between germline ends came to 11 bases. The CDR3 here is CASSLGALREQYF. The CDR3 nucleotides are TGTGCCAGCAGCTTAGGGGCCCTTCGGGAGCAGTACTTC.